Below are 26 T cell receptor beta chains sequenced from a single sample in a study of T cell responses to AZD1222 COVID-19 vaccine. Sequencing was performed with immunoSEQ multiplex PCR; in TCRdb, only in-frame clones are kept and a portion is missing. This sample carries more than 95,000 clones, over 80% of them seen once, and the ten largest clones take about 5%. The source material was peripheral blood, sampled on day 0 of AZD1222 vaccination. These receptors were collected from an adult in good health.

The chain combines TRBV3-1 (or the pseudogene TRBV3-2) with TRBJ1-1, with D tentatively TRBD1 (5 bases). CDR1 is LGHDT and CDR2 is YNNKEL in the germline V gene (reference sequence). V was cut by 3 bases and J by 2 bases, with 13 bases left in between. This CDR3 is 15 amino acids long. CDR3 in DNA: TGTGCCAGCAGCCATAGAGGGACGGTTAACACTGAAGCTTTCTTT. Protein: CASSHRGTVNTEAFF.

The chain employs TRBV19 and TRBJ1-2, with D possibly matching TRBD1 (6 bases). Between the trimmed V and J ends, which lost 0 bases and 5 bases, there was a span of 13 bases. The CDR3 contains 15 residues. Germline CDR1 LNHDA, CDR2 SQIVND (reference sequence). CDR3 DNA: TGTGCCAGTAGTATAGATCTGGACAGACGATATGGCTACACCTTC. Its protein is CASSIDLDRRYGYTF.

This clone was counted between two and nine times. The genes are TRBV5-4 and TRBJ2-7; 7 nucleotides agree with TRBD1. CDR1 and CDR2 from the germline V gene are SGHNT and YYREEE (reference sequence). Germline trimming cut 0 bases from V and 6 bases from J; bases unmatched to any gene: 3. The CDR3 is 13 residues long. The CDR3 here is CASSLEPGGEQYF. Written as DNA, the CDR3 is TGTGCCAGCAGCTTGGAGCCAGGGGGCGAGCAGTACTTC.

V and J are TRBV6-6 and TRBJ2-2, with D perhaps TRBD1 (6 bases). Trimming stripped 7 bases from V and 1 base from J, with 10 bases between. Germline V gene lookup returns CDR1 MNHNY and CDR2 SVGAGI (reference sequence). CDR3 length equals 14 residues. The CDR3, as DNA: TGTGCCAGCACTCCACAGGGGAACACCGGGGAGCTGTTTTTT. This sequence encodes CASTPQGNTGELFF.

The V and J genes are TRBV4-1 and TRBJ1-4; 8 nucleotides align to TRBD1. V shed 2 bases and J 4 bases; nucleotides not matched to a gene: 6. The CDR3 consists of 16 residues. CDR1 is MGHRA, CDR2 YSYEKL, per germline. The CDR3 nucleotides are TGCGCCAGCAGCCAATTACGGGACAGGTATAATGAAAAACTGTTTTTT. It is translated as CASSQLRDRYNEKLFF.

The chain joins TRBV30 to TRBJ1-5; a possible D gene is TRBD1 (5 bases). Germline V gives CDR1 GTSNPN, CDR2 SVGIG (reference sequence). The CDR3 has 15 residues. Between the trimmed V and J ends, which lost 3 bases and 1 base, there was a span of 13 bases. The DNA of the CDR3 is TGTGCCTGGAGCAGCGGGGGAGACAGCAATCAGCCCCAGCATTTT. Translated, it gives CAWSSGGDSNQPQHF.

The chain couples TRBV4-3 to TRBJ1-3, with D unresolved. Trimming cost V 0 bases and J 0 bases, with 12 bases left between them. The CDR3 is 17 residues long. CDR1 is LGHNA and CDR2 is YSLEER in the germline V gene. The CDR3 sequence is CASSQDGRGGSGNTIYF. CDR3 DNA sequence: TGCGCCAGCAGCCAAGATGGGAGAGGCGGCTCTGGAAACACCATATATTTT.

The gene calls are TRBV2 and TRBJ2-7; D is undetermined. In germline, CDR1 is SNHLY, CDR2 FYNNEI. Trimming stripped 1 base from V and 5 bases from J, with 18 bases between. The CDR3 sequence is 16 residues long. DNA for the CDR3: TGTGCCAGCAGTGAAGTGATTCTAGGGTGGAAAAACGAGCAGTACTTC. Translation gives CASSEVILGWKNEQYF.

The V and J genes are TRBV2 and TRBJ2-7; no firm D call. The ends were cut back, 4 bases at V and 4 bases at J, with 14 bases in the middle. This CDR3 is 14 amino acids long. Per the germline V gene, CDR1 is SNHLY and CDR2 is FYNNEI. The DNA for the CDR3 is TGTGCCAGCAGTGGGTGGCAGAGGAATTACGAGCAGTACTTC. Amino acid sequence: CASSGWQRNYEQYF.

This chain links TRBV10-3 with TRBJ2-7; D is perhaps TRBD1 (7 bases). V lost 4 bases to trimming and J lost 3 bases, with 13 bases between them. The germline V gene encodes CDR1 ENHRY and CDR2 SYGVKD. This CDR3 spans 14 amino acids. CDR3 nucleotides: TGTGCCATCAGTGCGGCGGGACAGCTCTACGAGCAGTACTTC. It is translated as CAISAAGQLYEQYF.

The genes are TRBV5-4 and TRBJ2-3; 16 bases are shared with TRBD2. V lost 3 bases, J lost 5 bases, and 3 bases stayed unmatched. The germline CDR1 and CDR2 sequences are SGHNT and YYREEE (reference sequence). This CDR3 comprises 16 residues. The CDR3 nucleotides read TGTGCCAGCAGCTCCGGGACTAGCGGGAGGGGAGATACGCAGTATTTT. Amino acid sequence: CASSSGTSGRGDTQYF.

The CDR3 loop reads CASSLLFSGYTF. CDR3 DNA sequence: TGTGCCAGCAGCTTGTTGTTCAGTGGCTACACCTTC. This sequence joins TRBV5-8 and TRBJ1-2, with D unresolved. In germline, CDR1 is SGHTS, CDR2 YDEGEE. The CDR3 extends over 12 amino acids. With 1 base removed from V and 7 bases from J, the gap between germline ends came to 8 bases.

The chain couples TRBV28 to TRBJ2-4; D gene ambiguous. The CDR3 covers 15 residues. The V and J ends lost 1 base and 5 bases respectively, with 12 bases between them. The germline gives CDR1 MDHEN, CDR2 SYDVKM. The CDR3 DNA is TGTGCCAGCAGTTTATCCCGGCAGGCCCAAAACATTCAGTACTTC. Its protein product is CASSLSRQAQNIQYF.

Only one count was recorded for this clone. The J gene is TRBJ1-6, the V gene TRBV7-9; 8 nucleotides align to TRBD1. This CDR3 is 15 amino acids long. CDR1 and CDR2 (germline): SEHNR, FQNEAQ (reference sequence). Germline trimming cut 5 bases from V and 6 bases from J; bases unmatched to any gene: 6. In DNA form, the CDR3 reads TGTGCCAGCAGCGGGGGTGGACAGGGTAATTCACCCCTCCACTTT. This gives the protein CASSGGGQGNSPLHF.

The chain combines TRBV29-1 with TRBJ2-2, with D perhaps TRBD1 (6 bases). Between the trimmed V and J ends, which lost 6 bases and 5 bases, there was a span of 19 bases. The CDR3 spans 15 residues. Germline CDR1 and CDR2: SQVTM and ANQGSEA. The CDR3 region has the DNA TGCAGCGTGGCTAAGGGGGTTGGGGGAACCGGGGAGCTGTTTTTT. This sequence encodes CSVAKGVGGTGELFF.

The V and J genes are TRBV5-1 and TRBJ2-1; 12 bases are shared with TRBD2. Per the germline V gene, CDR1 is SGHRS and CDR2 is YFSETQ. Losses at the gene ends were 5 bases for V and 8 bases for J; bases not matched to a gene: 5. The CDR3 extends over 14 amino acids. The CDR3 loop reads CASRLAGGLDEQFF. The DNA of the CDR3 is TGCGCCAGCAGACTAGCGGGAGGCCTGGATGAGCAGTTCTTC.

This clone appeared once. The chain carries TRBV7-9 and TRBJ2-2; maybe TRBD1 (5 bases). Trimming took off 5 bases at V and 5 bases at J, with 18 bases between the two ends. CDR1 is SEHNR, CDR2 FQNEAQ, per germline (reference sequence). The CDR3 contains 16 residues. The CDR3 DNA follows: TGTGCCAGCAGCGATTCAGGGCGGCCAGGGACCGGGGAGCTGTTTTTT. Translated, it gives CASSDSGRPGTGELFF.

The table lists this clone with a count of one. This chain connects TRBV27 to TRBJ2-1; 15 bases fit TRBD2. J gave up 5 bases and V 7 bases, and 6 bases lay outside the gene matches. The CDR3 extends over 16 amino acids. Looked up from germline, CDR1 is MNHEY and CDR2 is SMNVEV (reference sequence). The DNA of the CDR3 is TGTGCCAGCAAAGGACTAGCGGGAGGGAGGAACAATGAGCAGTTCTTC. It encodes CASKGLAGGRNNEQFF.

Only a few counts were recorded for this clone. This chain links TRBV7-9 with TRBJ2-1; the match to TRBD2 covers 11 bases. Trimming removed 1 base from V and 8 bases from J; junction bases left unmatched: 4. Germline CDR1 is SEHNR and CDR2 is FQNEAQ (reference sequence). The CDR3 covers 15 residues. The CDR3 DNA reads as TGTGCCAGCAGCTTAGGTAGCGGGAGGGAATATGAGCAGTTCTTC. It is translated as CASSLGSGREYEQFF.

This chain joins TRBV5-1 and TRBJ1-3; a possible D gene is TRBD1 (5 bases). Germline assignment: CDR1 SGHRS and CDR2 YFSETQ. The CDR3 loop spans 14 amino acids. The V and J ends lost 4 bases and 1 base respectively, with 9 bases between them. The CDR3 bases are TGCGCCAGCAGCCCCTCAGGGTCTGGAAACACCATATATTTT. Encoded protein: CASSPSGSGNTIYF.

V gene TRBV6-5 combines with J gene TRBJ1-4, with D hard to call. The CDR3 length is 13 residues. Germline CDR1 and CDR2: MNHEY and SVGAGI. Between the trimmed V and J ends, which lost 2 bases and 8 bases, there was a span of 9 bases. CDR3 region: CASSYIRREKLFF. The CDR3 DNA reads TGTGCCAGCAGTTACATCCGCAGAGAAAAACTGTTTTTT.

The chain recombines TRBV4-1 with TRBJ1-2; D is ambiguous. There are 11 residues in the CDR3. V lost 6 bases and J 8 bases, leaving 10 bases between the germline ends. Germline V gene sequence: CDR1 MGHRA, CDR2 YSYEKL. The CDR3 loop reads CASRLEGGYTF. The CDR3 region has the DNA TGCGCCAGCAGGTTGGAAGGCGGCTACACCTTC.

This sequence joins TRBV15 and TRBJ1-4; D not resolved. The CDR3 sequence is 15 residues long. The V end lost 1 base, the J end lost 0 bases, and 6 bases lay between the germline ends. Germline values: CDR1 LNHNV, CDR2 YYDKDF (reference sequence). CDR3 sequence (DNA): TGTGCCACCAGCAGAGCTACAGCAACTAATGAAAAACTGTTTTTT. Translated, it gives CATSRATATNEKLFF.

The sample holds one count of this clone. V gene TRBV11-3 combines with J gene TRBJ2-3; TRBD2 matches at 9 bases. This CDR3 is built from 15 residues. V shed 2 bases and J 5 bases; nucleotides not matched to a gene: 5. Germline V gene sequence: CDR1 SGHNT, CDR2 YENEEA. In DNA, the CDR3 is TGTGCCAGCAGCTTACTAGCGGGGATCGTAGATACGCAGTATTTT. As protein: CASSLLAGIVDTQYF. The full variable domain, completed using reference TRBV11-3 and TRBJ2-3, is EAGVVQSPRYKIIEKKQPVAFWCNPISGHNTLYWYLQNLGQGPELLIRYENEEAVDDSQLPKDRFSAERLKGVDSTLKIQPAELGDSAVYLCASSLLAGIVDTQYFGPGTRLTVL.

Worth noting for this clone: The junction and the germline gene differ at one end; a read error may be behind it. This sequence joins TRBV29-1 and TRBJ2-7; 11 nucleotides agree with TRBD1. Germline V gene lookup returns CDR1 SQVTM and CDR2 ANQGSEA. CDR3 length: 10 amino acids. The CDR3 bases are TGCAGCGTTGGCGGGGACAGGGGGGACTTC. This sequence encodes CSVGGDRGDF.

The chain joins TRBV2 to TRBJ1-1; D is unresolved. Looked up from germline, CDR1 is SNHLY and CDR2 is FYNNEI. Trimming left V 6 bases short and J 2 bases short, with 4 bases between. The CDR3 is 11 residues long. The CDR3 spells CASSPNTEAFF. DNA for the CDR3: TGTGCCAGCAGCCCAAACACTGAAGCTTTCTTT.